Following are 22 T cell receptor beta chains from one sample sequenced in a study of T cells in Graves' hyperthyroidism and ophthalmopathy. From RNA transcripts, TCR beta CDR3 regions were amplified. In the first-round RT-PCR of the TCR CDR3, the HTBI primer set was used. TCRdb reprocessed the multiplex PCR reads via MiXCR and lists one record per CDR3 protein. Among 500,000 or so distinct CDR3 sequences listed, around 15% were seen once. The sample comprised blood. These TCRs come from a woman between 25 and 40 years old with Graves' ophthalmopathy.

This clonotype was seen ten or more times. The chain links TRBV11-2 to TRBJ2-3; 8 bases map to TRBD2. V was pared by 5 bases and J by 2 bases, with 6 bases of the junction left unmatched. The CDR3 is 15 residues long. Germline CDR1 SGHAT, CDR2 FQNNGV. The CDR3 protein is CASSPALAVTDTQYF. The CDR3 bases are TGTGCCAGCAGCCCAGCACTAGCGGTCACAGATACGCAGTATTTT.

V and J are TRBV9 and TRBJ2-7; TRBD1 matches 11 bases. This CDR3 comprises 13 residues. The germline gives CDR1 SGDLS, CDR2 YYNGEE. The CDR3 DNA is TGTGCACTCCGGGACAGGGGGACCTACGAGCAGTACTTC. It specifies CALRDRGTYEQYF.

This clonotype was counted ten times or more. The V and J genes are TRBV7-6 and TRBJ2-5; 7 bases line up with TRBD1. Germline CDR1 SGHVS, CDR2 FNYEAQ. There are 15 residues in the CDR3. V lost 6 bases and J lost 4; bases outside the gene matches: 11. The CDR3 DNA reads as TGTGCCAGCAGTTGGACAGGCCTGATAGGAGAGACCCAGTACTTC. It specifies CASSWTGLIGETQYF.

V is TRBV10-2 and J is TRBJ1-2; D perhaps matches TRBD1 (5 bases). V lost 1 base and J 4 bases, leaving 13 bases between the germline ends. The CDR3 runs 15 residues. Germline CDR1 WSHSY, CDR2 SAAADI. The chain's CDR3 is CASSEWGGSFYGYTF. CDR3 in DNA: TGCGCCAGCAGTGAGTGGGGGGGGTCATTCTATGGCTACACCTTC.

This clonotype was found a few times. The chain couples TRBV20-1 to TRBJ1-2; 9 nucleotides match TRBD1. Per the germline V gene, CDR1 is DFQATT and CDR2 is SNEGSKA (reference sequence). The V segment lost 5 bases and the J segment 6 bases; nucleotides outside the gene matches: 7. This CDR3 region has 13 residues. The CDR3 sequence: CSAPGTGRNGYTF. Here the CDR3 DNA reads TGCAGTGCTCCCGGGACAGGGCGGAATGGCTACACCTTC.

This clonotype was recorded at least ten times. The chain has TRBV11-1 and TRBJ2-2, with 9 bases lining up with TRBD1. V trimming: 4 bases; J trimming: 5 bases; junction bases outside the gene matches: 11. The CDR3 loop spans 17 amino acids. From germline, CDR1 is SGHAT and CDR2 FQDESV (reference sequence). The CDR3 sequence is CASSSDWDRELTGELFF. The CDR3 DNA is TGTGCCAGCAGCTCCGACTGGGACAGGGAACTAACCGGGGAGCTGTTTTTT.

This clonotype occurred many times. The rearrangement joins TRBV12-3 or TRBV12-4 to TRBJ2-7; either TRBD1 or TRBD2 may fit D (6 bases each). The CDR3 has 14 amino acids. Trimming cost V 3 bases and J 1 base, with 10 bases left between them. The CDR3 loop reads CASSFGGWSYEQYF. The CDR3 DNA follows: TGTGCCAGCAGTTTCGGGGGCTGGTCCTACGAGCAGTACTTC.

At least ten counts were recorded for this clonotype. The chain couples TRBV5-1 to TRBJ2-5, with 11 nucleotides matching TRBD2. Germline CDR1 and CDR2: SGHRS and YFSETQ. The CDR3 runs to 16 residues. Trimming removed 0 bases from V and 2 bases from J; junction bases left unmatched: 3. CDR3 DNA: TGCGCCAGCAGCTTGGCTAGCGGGAGGATTCAAGAGACCCAGTACTTC. Encoded protein: CASSLASGRIQETQYF.

This clonotype was observed a few times. The chain joins TRBV27 to TRBJ1-1, with 7 positions matching TRBD1. CDR1 MNHEY and CDR2 SMNVEV come from the germline V gene (reference sequence). This CDR3 is 18 amino acids long. V trimming: 0 bases; J trimming: 3 bases; junction bases outside the gene matches: 13. CDR3 residues: CASSLSNRGLAWDTEAFF. CDR3 nucleotides: TGTGCCAGCAGTTTATCGAACAGGGGATTGGCTTGGGACACTGAAGCTTTCTTT.

This clonotype was counted ten times or more. The chain combines TRBV12-3 or TRBV12-4 with TRBJ2-3; no firm D call. CDR3 length: 15 amino acids. The V gene lost 4 bases and the J gene lost 4 bases, with 15 bases spanning the gap. CDR3 nucleotide sequence: TGTGCCAGCAGTTCCCAGTCTGTCGGCGCAGATACGCAGTATTTT. It encodes CASSSQSVGADTQYF.

V and J are TRBV3-1 and TRBJ2-7; no clear D. The CDR3 is 15 amino acids. In germline, CDR1 is LGHDT, CDR2 YNNKEL (reference sequence). Deletions cut 2 bases from V and 6 bases from J, with 17 bases between. As DNA, the CDR3 is TGTGCCAGCAGCCAACAATGTGTGCCCGCCTGCGAGCAGTACTTC. Its translation is CASSQQCVPACEQYF.

The rearrangement links TRBV15 to TRBJ2-5; a possible D gene is TRBD2 (6 bases). The CDR3 runs to 15 residues. V gave up 5 bases and J gave up 5 bases, with 18 bases separating them. From germline, CDR1 is LNHNV and CDR2 YYDKDF (reference sequence). DNA of the CDR3: TGTGCCACCAGCGGTCCCCGGGACTCCCTCGAGACCCAGTACTTC. Residues: CATSGPRDSLETQYF.

This clonotype has more than one count but fewer than ten. The rearrangement links TRBV20-1 to TRBJ1-5, with 8 bases fitting TRBD1. The CDR3 is 15 residues long. The trim removed 0 bases at V and 4 bases at J, leaving 5 bases unmatched. Looked up from germline, CDR1 is DFQATT and CDR2 is SNEGSKA (reference sequence). CDR3 amino acids: CSARDGDRFNQPQHF. The CDR3 region has the DNA TGCAGTGCTAGAGATGGGGACAGGTTTAATCAGCCCCAGCATTTT.

This clonotype was seen more than once but under ten times. The genes are TRBV12-3 or TRBV12-4 and TRBJ2-1; 7 bases map to TRBD2. The CDR3 is 15 amino acids. V was clipped by 4 bases and J by 8 bases; unmatched bases: 11. The CDR3 loop reads CASSWPGRVWDEQFF. For the CDR3, the DNA is TGTGCCAGCAGTTGGCCGGGGAGGGTTTGGGATGAGCAGTTCTTC.

V is TRBV28 and J is TRBJ2-7, with D unresolved. The V end was cut by 3 bases, the J end by 4 bases, with 16 bases between. The CDR3 loop spans 15 amino acids. Germline lookup yields CDR1 MDHEN and CDR2 SYDVKM. The CDR3 DNA sequence: TGTGCCAGCAGTTTCTGGGCCCGAGCGCCTTACGAGCAGTACTTC. As protein: CASSFWARAPYEQYF.

This clonotype appeared many times. The rearrangement uses TRBV27 and TRBJ1-4, with D unclear. Germline V gives CDR1 MNHEY, CDR2 SMNVEV (reference sequence). V was pared by 1 base and J by 3 bases, with 9 bases between. CDR3 length: 15 residues. This CDR3 is CASSLLGAANEKLFF. CDR3 DNA sequence: TGTGCCAGCAGTTTATTGGGAGCGGCTAATGAAAAACTGTTTTTT.

This chain links TRBV5-1 with TRBJ1-5, with D perhaps matching TRBD1 (5 bases). Germline CDR1 SGHRS, CDR2 YFSETQ. This CDR3 contains 13 residues. V lost 7 bases, J lost 4 bases, and 12 bases lay in between. CDR3 bases: TGCGCCAGCCCCGGGGGGGGGAATCAGCCCCAGCATTTT. It yields the protein CASPGGGNQPQHF.

Ten or more counts support this clonotype. The chain joins TRBV12-3 or TRBV12-4 to TRBJ2-3; D ambiguous. Trimming cost V 5 bases and J 4 bases, with 13 bases left between them. The CDR3 runs to 14 residues. The CDR3 loop is CASSLRLGADTQYF. The CDR3 DNA follows: TGTGCCAGCAGTCTTAGGCTAGGCGCAGATACGCAGTATTTT.

This clonotype was seen a handful of times. The chain links TRBV7-2 to TRBJ1-1, with a weak D call TRBD1 (5 bases). The germline V gene has CDR1 SGHTA and CDR2 FQGNSA. This CDR3 has 14 residues. Deletions cut 5 bases from V and 1 base from J, with 11 bases between. The chain's CDR3 is CASSARVGNTEAFF. The CDR3 nucleotides read TGTGCCAGCAGCGCCAGGGTTGGGAACACTGAAGCTTTCTTT. Full variable domain (outside the CDR3, taken from reference TRBV7-2 and TRBJ1-1): GAGVSQSPSNKVTEKGKDVELRCDPISGHTALYWYRQSLGQGLEFLIYFQGNSAPDKSGLPSDRFSAERTGGSVSTLTIQRTQQEDSAVYLCASSARVGNTEAFFGQGTRLTVV.

The chain couples TRBV28 to TRBJ1-6; tentatively, D is TRBD1 (6 bases). Germline V lookup: CDR1 MDHEN, CDR2 SYDVKM. Trimming shortened V by 5 bases and J by 10 bases, and 15 bases separated the two germline ends. CDR3 length: 14 amino acids. CDR3 nucleotide sequence: TGTGCCAGCAGTCAGGGACATGGGGGATCACCCCTCCACTTT. This sequence encodes CASSQGHGGSPLHF.

V and J are TRBV4-3 and TRBJ2-1, with 9 bases that match TRBD2. The CDR3 has 20 residues. Germline V gene sequence: CDR1 LGHNA, CDR2 YSLEER. V shed 2 bases, J shed 6 bases, and the junction held 20 bases outside the gene matches. CDR3 coding DNA: TGCGCCAGCAGCCAAAGAGGGGGGTGGTATAGCGGGAGCGGGCGCAATGAGCAGTTCTTC. It translates to CASSQRGGWYSGSGRNEQFF.

As for this clonotype: This clone may be a read error of a much larger clone one base away. The CDR3 here is CASTGSGQGYPYEQYF. In DNA form, the CDR3 reads TGTGCCAGCACTGGGTCGGGACAGGGGTATCCCTACGAGCAGTACTTC. V gene TRBV2 combines with J gene TRBJ2-7, with 10 bases fitting TRBD1. Germline trimming cut 7 bases from V and 2 bases from J; bases unmatched to any gene: 11. This CDR3 comprises 16 residues. Germline V gives CDR1 SNHLY, CDR2 FYNNEI.